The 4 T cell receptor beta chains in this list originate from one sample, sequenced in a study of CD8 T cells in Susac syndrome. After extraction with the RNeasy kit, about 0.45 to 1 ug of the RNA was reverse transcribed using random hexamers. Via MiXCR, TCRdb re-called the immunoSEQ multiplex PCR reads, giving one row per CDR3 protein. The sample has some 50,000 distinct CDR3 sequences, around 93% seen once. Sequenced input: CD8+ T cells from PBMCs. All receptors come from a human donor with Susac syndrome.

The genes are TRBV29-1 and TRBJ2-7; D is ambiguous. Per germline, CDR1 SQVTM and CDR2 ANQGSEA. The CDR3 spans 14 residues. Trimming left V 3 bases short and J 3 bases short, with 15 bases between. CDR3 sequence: CSVDASGRDYEQYF. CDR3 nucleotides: TGCAGCGTTGACGCCTCGGGCAGAGACTACGAGCAGTACTTC.

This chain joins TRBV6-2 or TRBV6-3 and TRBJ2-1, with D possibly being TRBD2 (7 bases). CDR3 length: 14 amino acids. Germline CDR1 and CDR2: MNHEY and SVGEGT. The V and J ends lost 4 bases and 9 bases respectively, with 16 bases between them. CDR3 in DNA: TGTGCCAGCAGTTTGGGCCCTGGGGGGGCTGAGCAGTTCTTC. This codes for CASSLGPGGAEQFF.

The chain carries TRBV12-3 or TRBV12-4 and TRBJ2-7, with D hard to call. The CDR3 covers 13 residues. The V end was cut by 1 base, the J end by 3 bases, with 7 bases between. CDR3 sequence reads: CASSLGRNYEQYF. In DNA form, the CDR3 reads TGTGCCAGCAGTTTAGGCAGGAACTACGAGCAGTACTTC.

This CDR3 is CASNHNEQFF. The CDR3 DNA reads as TGTGCCAGCAACCACAATGAGCAGTTCTTC. The rearrangement links TRBV7-9 to TRBJ2-1; D is unresolved. Between the trimmed V and J ends, which lost 7 bases and 5 bases, there was a span of 3 bases. The length of the CDR3 is 10 residues. In germline, CDR1 is SEHNR, CDR2 FQNEAQ (reference sequence).